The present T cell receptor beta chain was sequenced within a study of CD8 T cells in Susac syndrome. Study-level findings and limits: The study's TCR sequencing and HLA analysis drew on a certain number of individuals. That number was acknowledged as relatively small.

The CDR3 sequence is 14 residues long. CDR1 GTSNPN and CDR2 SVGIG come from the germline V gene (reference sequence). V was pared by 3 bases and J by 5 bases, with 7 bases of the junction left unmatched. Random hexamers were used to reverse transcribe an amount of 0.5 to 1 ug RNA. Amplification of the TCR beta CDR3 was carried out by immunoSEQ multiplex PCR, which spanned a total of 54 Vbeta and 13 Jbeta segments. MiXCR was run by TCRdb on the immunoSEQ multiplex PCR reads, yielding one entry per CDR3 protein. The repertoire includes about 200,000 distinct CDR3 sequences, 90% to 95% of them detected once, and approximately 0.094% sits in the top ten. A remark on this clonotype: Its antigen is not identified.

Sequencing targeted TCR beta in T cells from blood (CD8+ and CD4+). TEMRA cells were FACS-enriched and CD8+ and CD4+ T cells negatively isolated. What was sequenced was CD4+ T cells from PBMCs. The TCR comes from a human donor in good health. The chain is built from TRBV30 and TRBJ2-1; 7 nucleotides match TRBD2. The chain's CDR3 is CAWRTSRGHNEQFF. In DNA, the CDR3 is TGTGCCTGGAGGACTAGCCGTGGCCACAATGAGCAGTTCTTC.